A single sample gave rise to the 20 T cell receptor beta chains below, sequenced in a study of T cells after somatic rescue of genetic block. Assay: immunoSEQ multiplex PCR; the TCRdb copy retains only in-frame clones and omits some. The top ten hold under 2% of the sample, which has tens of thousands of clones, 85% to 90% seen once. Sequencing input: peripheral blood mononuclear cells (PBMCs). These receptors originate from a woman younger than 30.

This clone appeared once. The CDR3 DNA is TGCAGCGTCGGACTAGCGGGAGGGAACATTCAGTACTTC. Protein: CSVGLAGGNIQYF. The chain has TRBV29-1 and TRBJ2-4; 15 bases line up with TRBD2. The germline CDR1 and CDR2 sequences are SQVTM and ANQGSEA. This CDR3 contains 13 residues. V was clipped by 6 bases and J by 7 bases; unmatched bases: 1.

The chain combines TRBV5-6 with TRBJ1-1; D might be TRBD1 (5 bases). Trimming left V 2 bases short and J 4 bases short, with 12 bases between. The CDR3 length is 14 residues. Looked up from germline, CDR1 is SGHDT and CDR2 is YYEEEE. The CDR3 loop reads CASSFGGGSTEAFF. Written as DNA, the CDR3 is TGTGCCAGCAGCTTTGGTGGGGGTAGCACTGAAGCTTTCTTT. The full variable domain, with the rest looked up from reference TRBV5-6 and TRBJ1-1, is DAGVTQSPTHLIKTRGQQVTLRCSPKSGHDTVSWYQQALGQGPQFIFQYYEEEERQRGNFPDRFSGHQFPNYSSELNVNALLLGDSALYLCASSFGGGSTEAFFGQGTRLTVV.

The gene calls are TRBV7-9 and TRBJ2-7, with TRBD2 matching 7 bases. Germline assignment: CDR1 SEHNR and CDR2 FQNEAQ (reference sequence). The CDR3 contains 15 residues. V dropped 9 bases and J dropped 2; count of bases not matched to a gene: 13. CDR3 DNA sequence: TGTGCCAGTTCCCTTGCAGCGGGAAAAGCCTACGAGCAGTACTTC. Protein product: CASSLAAGKAYEQYF.

CDR3 in amino acids: CASSQGIAADTQYF. CDR3 nucleotide sequence: TGCGCCAGCAGCCAAGGGATTGCCGCAGATACGCAGTATTTT. This chain connects TRBV4-1 to TRBJ2-3; D is unresolved. V lost 1 base to trimming and J lost 4 bases, with 9 bases between them. CDR3 length: 14 residues. Germline V gene sequence: CDR1 MGHRA, CDR2 YSYEKL.

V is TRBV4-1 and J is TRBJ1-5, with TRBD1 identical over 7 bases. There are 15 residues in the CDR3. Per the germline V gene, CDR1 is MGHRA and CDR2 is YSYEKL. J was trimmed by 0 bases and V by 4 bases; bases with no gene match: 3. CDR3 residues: CASSPRQGSNQPQHF. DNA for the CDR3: TGCGCCAGCAGCCCCCGACAGGGTAGCAATCAGCCCCAGCATTTT.

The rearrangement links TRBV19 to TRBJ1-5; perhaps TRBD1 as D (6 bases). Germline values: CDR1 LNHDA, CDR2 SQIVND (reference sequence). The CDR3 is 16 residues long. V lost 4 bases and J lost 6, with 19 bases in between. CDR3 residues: CASSRTETSVSQPQHF. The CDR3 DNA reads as TGTGCCAGTAGTAGGACAGAGACCTCCGTTAGTCAGCCCCAGCATTTT.

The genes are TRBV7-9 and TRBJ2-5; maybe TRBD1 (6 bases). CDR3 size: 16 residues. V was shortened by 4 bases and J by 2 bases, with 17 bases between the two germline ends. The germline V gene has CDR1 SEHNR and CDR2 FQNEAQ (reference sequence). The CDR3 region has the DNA TGTGCCAGCAGCTCCAACCGACGGGACACTCAAGAGACCCAGTACTTC. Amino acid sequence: CASSSNRRDTQETQYF.

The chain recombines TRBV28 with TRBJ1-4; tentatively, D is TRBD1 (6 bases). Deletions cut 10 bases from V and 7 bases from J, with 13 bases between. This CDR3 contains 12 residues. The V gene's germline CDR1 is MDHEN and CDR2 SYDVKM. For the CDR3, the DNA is TGTGCCATTCGACAGGCGGGTGAAAAACTGTTTTTT. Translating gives CAIRQAGEKLFF.

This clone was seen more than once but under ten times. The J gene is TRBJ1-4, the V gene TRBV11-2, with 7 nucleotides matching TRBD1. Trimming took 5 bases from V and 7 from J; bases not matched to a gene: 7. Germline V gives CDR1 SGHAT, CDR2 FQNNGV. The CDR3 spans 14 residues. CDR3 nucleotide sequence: TGTGCCAGCAGCCGGAGAGGGGGCGGTGAAAAACTGTTTTTT. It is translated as CASSRRGGGEKLFF.

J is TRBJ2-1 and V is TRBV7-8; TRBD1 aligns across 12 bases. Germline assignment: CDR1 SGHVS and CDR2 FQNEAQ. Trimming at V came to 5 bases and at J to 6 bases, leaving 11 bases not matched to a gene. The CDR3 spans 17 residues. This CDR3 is CASSPGTGGYPSNEQFF. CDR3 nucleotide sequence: TGTGCCAGCAGCCCCGGGACAGGGGGCTATCCCTCCAATGAGCAGTTCTTC.

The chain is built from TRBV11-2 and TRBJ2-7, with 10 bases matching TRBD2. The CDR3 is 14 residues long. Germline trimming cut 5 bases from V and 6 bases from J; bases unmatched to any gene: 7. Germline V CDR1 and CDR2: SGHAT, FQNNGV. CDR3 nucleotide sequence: TGTGCCAGCAGCCCCGGACTAGCGGAGAGCGAGCAGTACTTC. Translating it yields CASSPGLAESEQYF.

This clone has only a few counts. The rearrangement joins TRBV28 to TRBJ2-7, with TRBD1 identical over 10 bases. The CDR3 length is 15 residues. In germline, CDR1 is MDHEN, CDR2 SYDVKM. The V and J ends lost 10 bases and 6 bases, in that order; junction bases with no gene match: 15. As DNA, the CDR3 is TGTGCCACCCATTTTTCGGGACAGGGGCTCTCCGAGCAGTACTTC. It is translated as CATHFSGQGLSEQYF.

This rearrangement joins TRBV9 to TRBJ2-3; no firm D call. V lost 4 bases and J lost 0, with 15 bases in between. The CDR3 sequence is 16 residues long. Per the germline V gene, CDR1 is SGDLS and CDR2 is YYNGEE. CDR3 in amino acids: CASSPLAGISTDTQYF. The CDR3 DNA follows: TGTGCCAGCAGCCCCCTGGCAGGAATTAGCACAGATACGCAGTATTTT. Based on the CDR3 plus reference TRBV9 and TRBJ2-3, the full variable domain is DSGVTQTPKHLITATGQRVTLRCSPRSGDLSVYWYQQSLDQGLQFLIQYYNGEERAKGNILERFSAQQFPDLHSELNLSSLELGDSALYFCASSPLAGISTDTQYFGPGTRLTVL.

The CDR3 here is CSVERVGDTQYF. The CDR3 DNA is TGCAGCGTTGAGCGGGTTGGGGATACGCAGTATTTT. The chain carries TRBV29-1 and TRBJ2-3, with D possibly matching TRBD2 (5 bases). CDR3 size: 12 residues. CDR1 and CDR2 (germline): SQVTM, ANQGSEA. V lost 3 bases and J lost 6, with 10 bases in between.

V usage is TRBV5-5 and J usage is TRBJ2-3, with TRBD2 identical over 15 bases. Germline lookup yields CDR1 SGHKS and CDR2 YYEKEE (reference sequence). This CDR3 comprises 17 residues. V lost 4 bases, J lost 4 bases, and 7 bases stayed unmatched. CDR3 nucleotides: TGTGCCAGCAGCCCCCGGACTAGCGGGAGGGTGGCAGATACGCAGTATTTT. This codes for CASSPRTSGRVADTQYF. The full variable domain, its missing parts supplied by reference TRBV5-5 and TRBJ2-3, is DAGVTQSPTHLIKTRGQQVTLRCSPISGHKSVSWYQQVLGQGPQFIFQYYEKEERGRGNFPDRFSARQFPNYSSELNVNALLLGDSALYLCASSPRTSGRVADTQYFGPGTRLTVL.

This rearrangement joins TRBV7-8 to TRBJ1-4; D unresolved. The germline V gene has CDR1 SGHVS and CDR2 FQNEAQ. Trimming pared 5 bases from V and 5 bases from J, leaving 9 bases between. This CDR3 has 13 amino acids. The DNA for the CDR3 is TGTGCCAGCAGCCCACCCGGGAATGAAAAACTGTTTTTT. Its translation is CASSPPGNEKLFF.

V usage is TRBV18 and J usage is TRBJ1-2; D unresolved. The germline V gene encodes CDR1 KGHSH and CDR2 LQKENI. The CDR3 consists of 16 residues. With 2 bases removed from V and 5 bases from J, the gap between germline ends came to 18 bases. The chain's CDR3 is CASSPWPDPSLYGYTF. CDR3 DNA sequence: TGTGCCAGCTCACCATGGCCGGACCCAAGCCTTTATGGCTACACCTTC. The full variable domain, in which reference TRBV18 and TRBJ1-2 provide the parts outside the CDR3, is NAGVMQNPRHLVRRRGQEARLRCSPMKGHSHVYWYRQLPEEGLKFMVYLQKENIIDESGMPKERFSAEFPKEGPSILRIQQVVRGDSAAYFCASSPWPDPSLYGYTFGSGTRLTVV.

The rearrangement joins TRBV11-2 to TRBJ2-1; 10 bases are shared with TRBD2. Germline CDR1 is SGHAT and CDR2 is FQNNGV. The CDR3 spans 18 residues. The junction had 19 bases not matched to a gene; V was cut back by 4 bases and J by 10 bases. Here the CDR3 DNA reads TGTGCCAGCAGCTCCTTCCCTAGCGGGAGTTTGTTTCGTCAGGAGCAGTTCTTC. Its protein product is CASSSFPSGSLFRQEQFF.

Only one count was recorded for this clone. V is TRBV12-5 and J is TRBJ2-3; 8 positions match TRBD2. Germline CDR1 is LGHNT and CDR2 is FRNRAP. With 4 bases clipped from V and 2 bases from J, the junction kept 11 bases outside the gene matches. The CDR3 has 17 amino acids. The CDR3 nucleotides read TGTGCTAGTGGTTCCCCCCCGGAGCGGGAGTTCACAGATACGCAGTATTTT. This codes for CASGSPPEREFTDTQYF.

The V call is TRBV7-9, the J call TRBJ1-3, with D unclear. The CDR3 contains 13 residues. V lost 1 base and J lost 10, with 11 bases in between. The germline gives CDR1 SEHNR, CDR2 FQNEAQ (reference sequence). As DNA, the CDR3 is TGTGCCAGCAGCTTAGTTTCGGCCTCAACCATATATTTT. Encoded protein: CASSLVSASTIYF.